A single sample is the source of the 5 T cell receptor beta chains below, sequenced in a study of OX40 agonist ivuxolimab in advanced cancers. Profiled with immunoSEQ multiplex PCR; TCRdb holds only in-frame clones, not every one. Counted here are approximately 61,000 clones, roughly 85% occurring once; the ten biggest clones make up approximately 1.2%. The sequences come from CD4+ or CD8+ T cells sorted from blood, collected in a trial of the OX40 agonist ivuxolimab. These receptors all stem from an adult with an advanced solid tumor such as melanoma, head and neck, liver or kidney cancer.

The CDR3 spells CASSLSRSGETQYF. As DNA, the CDR3 is TGTGCCAGCAGCTTAAGCAGGTCCGGGGAGACCCAGTACTTC. The chain has TRBV7-2 and TRBJ2-5; unclear D gene. The length of the CDR3 is 14 residues. Germline V gene data show CDR1 as SGHTA and CDR2 as FQGNSA. With 2 bases removed from V and 5 bases from J, the gap between germline ends came to 12 bases. Full variable domain (missing parts from reference TRBV7-2 and TRBJ2-5): GAGVSQSPSNKVTEKGKDVELRCDPISGHTALYWYRQSLGQGLEFLIYFQGNSAPDKSGLPSDRFSAERTGGSVSTLTIQRTQQEDSAVYLCASSLSRSGETQYFGPGTRLLVL.

V usage is TRBV19 and J usage is TRBJ2-1, with TRBD2 identical over 8 bases. V dropped 0 bases and J dropped 9; count of bases not matched to a gene: 4. This CDR3 has 14 residues. CDR1 and CDR2 (germline): LNHDA, SQIVND (reference sequence). The CDR3: CASSIDLAGGEQFF. CDR3 bases: TGTGCCAGTAGTATAGATCTAGCGGGTGGTGAGCAGTTCTTC. Variable domain in full (rest from reference TRBV19 and TRBJ2-1): DGGITQSPKYLFRKEGQNVTLSCEQNLNHDAMYWYRQDPGQGLRLIYYSQIVNDFQKGDIAEGYSVSREKKESFPLTVTSAQKNPTAFYLCASSIDLAGGEQFFGPGTRLTVL.

The chain uses TRBV5-1 and TRBJ2-6, with 10 nucleotides matching TRBD1. The CDR3 runs 16 residues. Trimming cost V 4 bases and J 3 bases; bases outside gene matches: 4. CDR1 SGHRS and CDR2 YFSETQ come from the germline V gene. CDR3 sequence: CASSPTGGVGANVLTF. In DNA form, the CDR3 reads TGCGCCAGCAGCCCGACAGGGGGCGTTGGGGCCAACGTCCTGACTTTC. Filled out from reference TRBV5-1 and TRBJ2-6, the complete variable domain reads KAGVTQTPRYLIKTRGQQVTLSCSPISGHRSVSWYQQTPGQGLQFLFEYFSETQRNKGNFPGRFSGRQFSNSRSEMNVSTLELGDSALYLCASSPTGGVGANVLTFGAGSRLTVL.

The gene calls are TRBV7-9 and TRBJ1-5; D gene uncertain. Germline V gene sequence: CDR1 SEHNR, CDR2 FQNEAQ (reference sequence). This CDR3 is 12 amino acids long. With 4 bases removed from V and 10 bases from J, the gap between germline ends came to 11 bases. The DNA of the CDR3 is TGTGCCAGCAGCTCGGGTCCGGGACCCCAGCATTTT. Translation gives CASSSGPGPQHF. The complete variable domain, with remaining parts taken from reference TRBV7-9 and TRBJ1-5, reads DTGVSQNPRHKITKRGQNVTFRCDPISEHNRLYWYRQTLGQGPEFLTYFQNEAQLEKSRLLSDRFSAERPKGSFSTLEIQRTEQGDSAMYLCASSSGPGPQHFGDGTRLSIL.

The rearrangement links TRBV7-2 to TRBJ2-7, with TRBD1 as a possible D gene (6 bases). V gave up 5 bases and J gave up 3 bases, with 8 bases separating them. The CDR3 totals 12 residues. Germline CDR1 is SGHTA and CDR2 is FQGNSA. The CDR3 is CASSVTGYEQYF. The CDR3 region has the DNA TGTGCCAGCAGCGTGACAGGCTACGAGCAGTACTTC.